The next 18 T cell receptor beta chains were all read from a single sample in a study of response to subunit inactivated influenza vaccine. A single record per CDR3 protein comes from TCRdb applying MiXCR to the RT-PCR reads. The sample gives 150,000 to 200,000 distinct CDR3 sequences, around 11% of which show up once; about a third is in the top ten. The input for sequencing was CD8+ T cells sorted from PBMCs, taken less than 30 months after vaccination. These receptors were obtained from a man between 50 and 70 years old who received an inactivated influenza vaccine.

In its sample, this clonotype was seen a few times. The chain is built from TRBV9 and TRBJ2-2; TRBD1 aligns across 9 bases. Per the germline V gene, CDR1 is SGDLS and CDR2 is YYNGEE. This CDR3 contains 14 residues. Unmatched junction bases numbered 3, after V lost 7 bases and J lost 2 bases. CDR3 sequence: CASGTGGNTGELFF. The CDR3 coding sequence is TGTGCCAGCGGCACAGGGGGCAACACCGGGGAGCTGTTTTTT.

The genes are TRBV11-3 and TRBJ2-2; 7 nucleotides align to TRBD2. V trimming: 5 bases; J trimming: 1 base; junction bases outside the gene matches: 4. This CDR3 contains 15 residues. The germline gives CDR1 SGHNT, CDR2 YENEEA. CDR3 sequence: CASSPRGENTGELFF. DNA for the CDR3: TGTGCCAGCAGCCCACGGGGGGAGAACACCGGGGAGCTGTTTTTT.

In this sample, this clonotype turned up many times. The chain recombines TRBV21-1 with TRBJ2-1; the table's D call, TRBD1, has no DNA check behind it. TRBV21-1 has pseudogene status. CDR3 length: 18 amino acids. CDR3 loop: CASSAPLPRDRGKNEQFF. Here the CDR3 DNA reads TGTGCCAGCAGCGCCCCCTTACCCCGGGACAGGGGGAAGAATGAGCAGTTCTTC.

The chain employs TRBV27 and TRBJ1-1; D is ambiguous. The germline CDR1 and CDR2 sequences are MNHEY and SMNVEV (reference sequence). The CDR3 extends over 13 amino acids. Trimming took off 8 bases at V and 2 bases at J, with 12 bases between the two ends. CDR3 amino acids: CASGRGINTEAFF. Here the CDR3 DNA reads TGTGCCAGCGGCCGTGGGATCAACACTGAAGCTTTCTTT.

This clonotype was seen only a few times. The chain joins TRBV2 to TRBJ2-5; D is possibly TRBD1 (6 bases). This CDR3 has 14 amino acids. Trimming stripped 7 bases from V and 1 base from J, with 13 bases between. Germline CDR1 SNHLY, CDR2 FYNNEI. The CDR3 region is CASIGKDSQETQYF. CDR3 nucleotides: TGTGCCAGCATCGGGAAGGACAGCCAAGAGACCCAGTACTTC.

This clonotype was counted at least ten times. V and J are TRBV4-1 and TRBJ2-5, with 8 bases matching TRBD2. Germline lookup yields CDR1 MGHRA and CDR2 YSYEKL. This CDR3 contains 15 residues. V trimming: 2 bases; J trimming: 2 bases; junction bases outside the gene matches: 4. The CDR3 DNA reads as TGCGCCAGCAGCCAATTTAGCGGGAATCAAGAGACCCAGTACTTC. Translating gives CASSQFSGNQETQYF.

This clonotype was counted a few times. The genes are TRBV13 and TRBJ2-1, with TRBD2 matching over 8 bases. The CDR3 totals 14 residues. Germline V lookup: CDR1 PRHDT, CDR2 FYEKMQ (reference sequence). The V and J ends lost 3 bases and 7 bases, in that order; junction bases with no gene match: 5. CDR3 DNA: TGTGCCAGCAGCTTCGGGGGGGCCGGGAATGAGCAGTTCTTC. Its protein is CASSFGGAGNEQFF.

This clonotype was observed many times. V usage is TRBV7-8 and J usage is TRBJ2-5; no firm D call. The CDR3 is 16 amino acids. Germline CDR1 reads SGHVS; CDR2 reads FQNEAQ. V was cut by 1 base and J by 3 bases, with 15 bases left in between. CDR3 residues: CASSLVQESGKETQYF. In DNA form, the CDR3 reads TGTGCCAGCAGCTTAGTCCAGGAGTCGGGTAAAGAGACCCAGTACTTC.

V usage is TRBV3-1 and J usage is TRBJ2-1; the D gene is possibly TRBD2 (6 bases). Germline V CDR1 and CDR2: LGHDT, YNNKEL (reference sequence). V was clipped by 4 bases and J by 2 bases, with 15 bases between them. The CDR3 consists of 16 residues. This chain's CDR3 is CASSPSGGAAYNEQFF. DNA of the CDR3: TGTGCCAGCAGCCCCTCCGGCGGGGCCGCCTACAATGAGCAGTTCTTC.

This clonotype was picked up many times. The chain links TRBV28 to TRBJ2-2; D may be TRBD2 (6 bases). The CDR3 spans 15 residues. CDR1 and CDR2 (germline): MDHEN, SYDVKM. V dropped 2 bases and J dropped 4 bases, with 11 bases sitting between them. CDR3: CASSLDIGSTGELFF. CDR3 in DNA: TGTGCCAGCAGTTTAGATATCGGGAGCACCGGGGAGCTGTTTTTT. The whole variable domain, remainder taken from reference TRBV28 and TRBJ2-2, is DVKVTQSSRYLVKRTGEKVFLECVQDMDHENMFWYRQDPGLGLRLIYFSYDVKMKEKGDIPEGYSVSREKKERFSLILESASTNQTSMYLCASSLDIGSTGELFFGEGSRLTVL.

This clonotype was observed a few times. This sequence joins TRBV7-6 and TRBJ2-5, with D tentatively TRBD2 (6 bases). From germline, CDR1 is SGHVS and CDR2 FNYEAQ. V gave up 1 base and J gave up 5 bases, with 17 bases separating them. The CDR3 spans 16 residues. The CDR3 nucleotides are TGTGCCAGCAGCTTAGAAGTGGGAGGTCCTGCGGAGACCCAGTACTTC. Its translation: CASSLEVGGPAETQYF.

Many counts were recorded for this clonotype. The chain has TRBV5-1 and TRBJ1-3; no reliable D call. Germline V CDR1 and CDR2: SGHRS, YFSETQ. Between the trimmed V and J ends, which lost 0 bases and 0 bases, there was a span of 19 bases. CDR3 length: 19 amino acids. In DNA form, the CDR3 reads TGCGCCAGCAGCTTGGGCGCCTGGGTTTCTGCGGGCTCTGGAAACACCATATATTTT. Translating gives CASSLGAWVSAGSGNTIYF.

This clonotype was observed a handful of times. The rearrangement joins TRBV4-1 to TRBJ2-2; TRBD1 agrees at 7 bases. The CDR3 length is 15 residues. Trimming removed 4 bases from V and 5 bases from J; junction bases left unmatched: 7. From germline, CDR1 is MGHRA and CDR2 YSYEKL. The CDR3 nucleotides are TGCGCCAGCAGCCCAAGACAGGGATGGACCGGGGAGCTGTTTTTT. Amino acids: CASSPRQGWTGELFF.

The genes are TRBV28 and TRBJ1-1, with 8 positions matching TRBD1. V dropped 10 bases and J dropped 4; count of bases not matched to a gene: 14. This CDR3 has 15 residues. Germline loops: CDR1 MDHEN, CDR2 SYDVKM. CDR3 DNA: TGTGCCATACAGGGGGAAGGGATGTTAGGCACTGAAGCTTTCTTT. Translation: CAIQGEGMLGTEAFF.

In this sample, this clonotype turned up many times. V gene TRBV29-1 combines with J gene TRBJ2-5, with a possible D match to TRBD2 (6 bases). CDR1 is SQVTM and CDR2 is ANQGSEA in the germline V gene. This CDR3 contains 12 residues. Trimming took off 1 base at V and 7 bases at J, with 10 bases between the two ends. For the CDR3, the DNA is TGCAGCGTTGAAGCTGCGGGAAGGACCCAGTACTTC. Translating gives CSVEAAGRTQYF. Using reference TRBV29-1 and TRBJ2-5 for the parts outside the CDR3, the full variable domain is SAVISQKPSRDICQRGTSLTIQCQVDSQVTMMFWYRQQPGQSLTLIATANQGSEATYESGFVIDKFPISRPNLTFSTLTVSNMSPEDSSIYLCSVEAAGRTQYFGPGTRLLVL.

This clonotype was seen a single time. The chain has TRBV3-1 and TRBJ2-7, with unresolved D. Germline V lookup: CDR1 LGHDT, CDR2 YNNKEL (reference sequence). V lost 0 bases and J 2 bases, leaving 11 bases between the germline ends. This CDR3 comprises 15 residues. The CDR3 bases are TGTGCCAGCAGCCAAGAGGCGCCTTGGACCTACGAGCAGTACTTC. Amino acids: CASSQEAPWTYEQYF.

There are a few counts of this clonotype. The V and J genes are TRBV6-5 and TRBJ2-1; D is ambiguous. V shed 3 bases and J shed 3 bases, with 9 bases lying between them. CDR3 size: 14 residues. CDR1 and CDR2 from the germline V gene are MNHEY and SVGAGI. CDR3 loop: CASSYRMVYNEQFF. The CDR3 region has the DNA TGTGCCAGCAGTTATAGGATGGTCTACAATGAGCAGTTCTTC.

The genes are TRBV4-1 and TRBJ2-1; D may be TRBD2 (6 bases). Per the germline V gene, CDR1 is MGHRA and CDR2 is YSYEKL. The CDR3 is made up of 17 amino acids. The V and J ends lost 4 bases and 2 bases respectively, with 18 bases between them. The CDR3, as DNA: TGCGCCAGCAGCCCCCCCCCGAGGGGAGGAACCTACAATGAGCAGTTCTTC. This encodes CASSPPPRGGTYNEQFF.